This TCR beta chain originates from a study of cytomegalovirus exposure and HLA in healthy donors. V was shortened by 4 bases and J by 0 bases, with 16 bases between the two germline ends. Per germline, CDR1 SGHRS and CDR2 YFSETQ. The CDR3 covers 17 residues. PCR primers comprised 60 Vbeta and 13 Jbeta primers. TCRdb keeps only in-frame clones here, not all; method: immunoSEQ multiplex PCR. The data hold about 160,000 clones, with about 80% observed a single time. To note about this clone: Its cognate antigen is unknown.

Study conclusions and caveats: Most TCR sequences showed up rarely, but some public TCRs showed up in many donors.

The TCR was taken from a man over 45 in good health and CMV-seropositive. Sequences were obtained from PBMCs. The genes are TRBV5-1 and TRBJ1-4, with a possible D match to TRBD1 (5 bases). DNA of the CDR3: TGCGCCAGCAGCCCAGGCCCAACGGGGGCAACTAATGAAAAACTGTTTTTT. Its protein is CASSPGPTGATNEKLFF.